This T cell receptor (beta chain) was observed in a study of identical twins. Study outcomes and limitations: The conclusions drew on cross-sectional statistical analysis instead of tracking the same donors.

MiXCR, applied by TCRdb to the 5' RACE reads, yields one record per CDR3 protein. The sample records about 520,000 distinct CDR3 sequences, around 20% being singletons. Everyone who gave samples was a healthy Caucasian. This CDR3 is built from 15 residues. V was shortened by 4 bases and J by 2 bases, with 14 bases between the two germline ends. Germline V gives CDR1 SGHTA, CDR2 FQGTGA. Many counts were recorded for this clonotype. Its specificity is not known. These same data were also listed under a study on T cells expressing NK-cell markers. As that report states: Eight donors were sequenced, of whom seven were HCMV-seropositive, while the remaining one was HCMV-seronegative. In a handful of donors, dominant NKG2C+ clonotypes were roughly 1.0-8% of CD8+ T cells.

The sequenced sample was CD4+ T cells sorted from blood. The V and J genes are TRBV7-3 and TRBJ2-5; D may be TRBD2 (6 bases). The receptor's source is a woman aged 18 to 35 in good health. CDR3 DNA sequence: TGTGCCAGCAGCTCGACTAGGGACTCACAAGAGACCCAGTACTTC. Its translation: CASSSTRDSQETQYF.